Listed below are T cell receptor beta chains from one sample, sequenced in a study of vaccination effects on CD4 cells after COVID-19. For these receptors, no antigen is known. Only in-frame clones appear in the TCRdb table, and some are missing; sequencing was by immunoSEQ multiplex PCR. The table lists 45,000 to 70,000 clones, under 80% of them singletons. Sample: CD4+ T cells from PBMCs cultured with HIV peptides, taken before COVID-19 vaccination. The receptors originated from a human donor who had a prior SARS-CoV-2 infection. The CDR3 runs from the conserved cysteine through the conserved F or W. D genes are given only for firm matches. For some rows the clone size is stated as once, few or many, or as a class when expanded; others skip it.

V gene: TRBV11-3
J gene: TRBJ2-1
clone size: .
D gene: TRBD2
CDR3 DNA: TGTGCCAGCAGCTTATCCTTAGCGGGAGGGCTTGAGCAGTTCTTC
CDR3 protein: CASSLSLAGGLEQFF

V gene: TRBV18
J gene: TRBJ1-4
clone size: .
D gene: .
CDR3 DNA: TGTGCCAGCTCACCTGTACGGACAACTAATGAAAAACTGTTTTTT
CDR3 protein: CASSPVRTTNEKLFF

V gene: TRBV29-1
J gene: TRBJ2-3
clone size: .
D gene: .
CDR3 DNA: TGCAGCGTGGCACAGGGTGGGACAGATACGCAGTATTTT
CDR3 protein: CSVAQGGTDTQYF

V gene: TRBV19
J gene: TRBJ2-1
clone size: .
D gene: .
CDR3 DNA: TGTGCCAGTAGTATCAGGGGAAGGGAAAGCTACAATGAGCAGTTCTTC
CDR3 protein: CASSIRGRESYNEQFF

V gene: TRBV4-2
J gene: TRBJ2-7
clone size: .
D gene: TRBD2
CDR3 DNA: TGTGCCAGCAGCCCCGAAAGGGTTGGGGGAAGCGGGAAACACTCCTACGAGCAGTACTTC
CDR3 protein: CASSPERVGGSGKHSYEQYF

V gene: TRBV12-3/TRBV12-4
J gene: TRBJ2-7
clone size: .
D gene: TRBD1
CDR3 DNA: TGTGCCAGCAGTCCTGGGACAGCGCCTGGGGGAAACTTC
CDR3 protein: CASSPGTAPGGNF

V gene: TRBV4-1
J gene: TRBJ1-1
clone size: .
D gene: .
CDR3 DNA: TGCGCCAGCAGCCAAGACCCAACGAACACTGAAGCTTTCTTT
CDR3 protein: CASSQDPTNTEAFF

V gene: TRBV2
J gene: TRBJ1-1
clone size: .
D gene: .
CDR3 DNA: TGTGCCAGCACCGCACAGGGACTAGTGGCCACTGAAGCTTTCTTT
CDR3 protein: CASTAQGLVATEAFF

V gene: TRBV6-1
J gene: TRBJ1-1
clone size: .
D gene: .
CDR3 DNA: TGTGCCAGCAGTCTCGGGGACGGATCCACTGAAGCTTTCTTT
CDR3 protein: CASSLGDGSTEAFF

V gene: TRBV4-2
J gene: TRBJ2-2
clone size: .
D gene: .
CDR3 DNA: TGTGCCAGCAGCCCCCCCGGGGAGGAAGGCGGGGAGCTGTTTTTT
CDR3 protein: CASSPPGEEGGELFF

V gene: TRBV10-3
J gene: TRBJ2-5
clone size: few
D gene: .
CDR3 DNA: TGTGCCACCGTGGGTCCGAAGAAAGAGACCCAGTACTTC
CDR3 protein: CATVGPKKETQYF